The 9 T cell receptor beta chains listed next were all sequenced from one sample in a study of T cell repertoires in cytomegalovirus infection. These receptors lack a known antigen. TCRdb reprocessed the reads via MiXCR and lists one record per CDR3 protein. Here the sample spans hundreds of thousands of distinct CDR3 sequences, around a third being singletons. Source: cultured CD8+ T cells from PBMCs, taken from culture after CMV antigen stimulation. These receptors were collected from a human donor in good health (CMV status not recorded). Some clones in this sample may be carry-over from other donors' samples.

Only a few counts were recorded for this clonotype. The V call is TRBV19, the J call TRBJ2-1, with 11 nucleotides matching TRBD1. Germline V gives CDR1 LNHDA, CDR2 SQIVND (reference sequence). V lost 1 base, J lost 9 bases, and 8 bases stayed unmatched. The CDR3 spans 16 residues. Here the CDR3 DNA reads TGTGCCAGTAGTATAGCGGACAGGGGGCGTTTATCTGAGCAGTTCTTC. Translating gives CASSIADRGRLSEQFF. Filled out from reference TRBV19 and TRBJ2-1, the complete variable domain reads DGGITQSPKYLFRKEGQNVTLSCEQNLNHDAMYWYRQDPGQGLRLIYYSQIVNDFQKGDIAEGYSVSREKKESFPLTVTSAQKNPTAFYLCASSIADRGRLSEQFFGPGTRLTVL.

The V gene is TRBV20-1, the J gene TRBJ1-2, with D tentatively TRBD1 (6 bases). Trimming cost V 5 bases and J 6 bases, with 10 bases left between them. This CDR3 region has 11 residues. The germline V gene has CDR1 DFQATT and CDR2 SNEGSKA (reference sequence). The CDR3 region is CSAYYRDGYTF. CDR3 DNA: TGCAGTGCTTACTACAGGGATGGCTACACCTTC.

V and J are TRBV12-3 or TRBV12-4 and TRBJ2-7; TRBD2 matches 8 bases. CDR3 length: 12 amino acids. This CDR3 is CANSPGGYEQYV. The CDR3 region has the DNA TGTGCCAACAGTCCGGGGGGGTACGAGCAGTACGTC.

CDR3 nucleotides: TGCGCCAGCGGCGAGAGCGGGGGGGTTGCAGATACGCAGTATTTT. As protein: CASGESGGVADTQYF. This chain uses TRBV10-1 with TRBJ2-3; 10 bases fit TRBD2. J was trimmed by 4 bases and V by 8 bases; bases with no gene match: 9. In germline, CDR1 is WNHNN, CDR2 SYGVQD (reference sequence). CDR3 length: 15 residues.

The chain recombines TRBV7-9 with TRBJ2-3, with 7 positions matching TRBD2. Germline V gene sequence: CDR1 SEHNR, CDR2 FQNEAQ (reference sequence). Unmatched junction bases numbered 10, after V lost 7 bases and J lost 0 bases. CDR3 length: 16 amino acids. The CDR3 region is CASNALGGGSTDTQYF. For the CDR3, the DNA is TGTGCCAGCAACGCCCTCGGCGGGGGTAGCACAGATACGCAGTATTTT.

About this clonotype: One junction end does not reproduce the germline sequence, and a read error may be involved. The chain uses TRBV7-7 and TRBJ2-3; D uncertain. The CDR3 is made up of 13 amino acids. Germline V gene lookup returns CDR1 SSHAT and CDR2 FNYEAQ (reference sequence). Here the CDR3 reads CASSPKITDTQYF. For the CDR3, the DNA is TGTGCTAGCAGCCCTAAAATCACAGATACGCAGTATTTT.

This clonotype was picked up a small number of times. J is TRBJ2-1 and V is TRBV2, with D uncertain. V gave up 4 bases and J gave up 4 bases, with 8 bases separating them. The CDR3 is 13 amino acids. In germline, CDR1 is SNHLY, CDR2 FYNNEI. CDR3 sequence: CASSADTYNEQFF. Written as DNA, the CDR3 is TGTGCCAGCAGTGCCGACACATACAATGAGCAGTTCTTC.

On this clonotype: An end of the junction does not agree with germline; a read error may underlie this. The chain carries TRBV7-9 and TRBJ1-2; D possibly corresponds to TRBD1 (6 bases). CDR3 length equals 14 residues. The germline CDR1 and CDR2 sequences are SEHNR and FQNEAQ (reference sequence). Here the CDR3 DNA reads TGTACCAGCAGCCCTAGTCCGCAGGGACAAGGCTACACCTTC. Protein: CTSSPSPQGQGYTF.

As to this clonotype: An end of the junction differs from the germline gene, which may be a read error. The chain's CDR3 is CVSSRPLGTNTEAFF. CDR3 nucleotide sequence: TGTGTCAGCAGCCGTCCATTAGGGACGAACACTGAAGCTTTCTTT. V usage is TRBV7-9 and J usage is TRBJ1-1; D is perhaps TRBD1 (5 bases). The CDR3 is 15 residues long. Germline V CDR1 and CDR2: SEHNR, FQNEAQ (reference sequence). Full variable domain (outside the CDR3, taken from reference TRBV7-9 and TRBJ1-1): DTGVSQNPRHKITKRGQNVTFRCDPISEHNRLYWYRQTLGQGPEFLTYFQNEAQLEKSRLLSDRFSAERPKGSFSTLEIQRTEQGDSAMYLCVSSRPLGTNTEAFFGQGTRLTVV.